Shown below are 27 T cell receptor beta chains from a single sample sequenced in a study of T cell responses to AZD1222 COVID-19 vaccine. Here immunoSEQ multiplex PCR was the method, and the copy in TCRdb shows in-frame clones only, minus some. The sample has roughly 120,000 clones, over 75% seen once; the top ten hold 5% to 7%. The input for sequencing was peripheral blood, taken on day 0 of AZD1222 vaccination. These receptors all stem from an adult in good health.

The chain couples TRBV24-1 to TRBJ2-2; D tentatively fits TRBD1 or TRBD2 (5 bases each). Germline V gene sequence: CDR1 KGHDR, CDR2 SFDVKD. V dropped 4 bases and J dropped 3 bases, with 17 bases sitting between them. This CDR3 spans 17 amino acids. The CDR3 nucleotides read TGTGCCACCAGTGACCGCGGCTGGTTGGGACACACCGGGGAGCTGTTTTTT. Its translation: CATSDRGWLGHTGELFF.

V gene TRBV27 combines with J gene TRBJ1-1, with D possibly matching TRBD1 (6 bases). Germline values: CDR1 MNHEY, CDR2 SMNVEV (reference sequence). V lost 6 bases and J 5 bases, leaving 22 bases between the germline ends. This CDR3 comprises 16 residues. CDR3 DNA: TGTGCCAGCAGCTCATCGGGGGGCTACTTCGCGACTGAAGCTTTCTTT. This sequence encodes CASSSSGGYFATEAFF.

The rearrangement joins TRBV9 to TRBJ1-1; the match to TRBD1 covers 9 bases. Germline trimming cut 4 bases from V and 6 bases from J; bases unmatched to any gene: 10. Germline V CDR1 and CDR2: SGDLS, YYNGEE. The CDR3 has 15 residues. This CDR3 is CASSPLQGALAEAFF. The CDR3 DNA reads as TGTGCCAGCAGCCCTCTACAGGGGGCTTTGGCTGAAGCTTTCTTT.

This chain uses TRBV6-2 or TRBV6-3 with TRBJ1-5, with D perhaps matching TRBD1 (5 bases). The germline gives CDR1 MNHEY, CDR2 SVGEGT. The CDR3 is 12 residues long. Deletions cut 5 bases from V and 4 bases from J, with 6 bases between. CDR3 sequence: CASSTGNQPQHF. CDR3 nucleotides: TGTGCCAGCAGTACAGGTAATCAGCCCCAGCATTTT.

V and J are TRBV10-3 and TRBJ1-4, with TRBD1 as a possible D gene (5 bases). Per the germline V gene, CDR1 is ENHRY and CDR2 is SYGVKD. V dropped 0 bases and J dropped 3 bases, with 5 bases sitting between them. CDR3 length: 14 amino acids. CDR3 loop: CAISESGPNEKLFF. CDR3 nucleotide sequence: TGTGCCATCAGTGAGTCGGGACCTAATGAAAAACTGTTTTTT.

This clone was seen only a few times. The V and J genes are TRBV18 and TRBJ2-7, with 7 bases lining up with TRBD1. The germline CDR1 and CDR2 sequences are KGHSH and LQKENI. This CDR3 has 17 residues. The junction had 12 bases not matched to a gene; V was cut back by 2 bases and J by 2 bases. CDR3 coding DNA: TGTGCCAGCTCACCATTGGGTCAGGGGGATCTTACCTACGAGCAGTACTTC. Residues: CASSPLGQGDLTYEQYF.

The CDR3 nucleotides are TGTGCCAGTAGAGGACAGGGGGGCGCTGAAGCTTTCTTT. It yields the protein CASRGQGGAEAFF. The chain carries TRBV19 and TRBJ1-1, with TRBD1 identical over 10 bases. Losses at the gene ends were 6 bases for V and 6 bases for J; bases not matched to a gene: 4. Germline-derived CDR1 and CDR2 are LNHDA and SQIVND (reference sequence). The CDR3 is 13 amino acids. The full variable domain, in which reference TRBV19 and TRBJ1-1 provide the parts outside the CDR3, is DGGITQSPKYLFRKEGQNVTLSCEQNLNHDAMYWYRQDPGQGLRLIYYSQIVNDFQKGDIAEGYSVSREKKESFPLTVTSAQKNPTAFYLCASRGQGGAEAFFGQGTRLTVV.

Comment on this clone: The junction shows a germline mismatch at one end, possibly a read error. The chain couples TRBV7-9 to TRBJ1-2; 7 bases are a match to TRBD1. Germline CDR1 is SEHNR and CDR2 is FQNEAQ (reference sequence). The CDR3 covers 14 residues. CDR3 in amino acids: CASSLETGNYGYTF. CDR3 sequence (DNA): TGTGCCAGCAGTTTAGAGACAGGGAACTATGGCTACACCTTC.

This clone was recorded only once. This rearrangement joins TRBV5-1 to TRBJ2-7; unclear D gene. The CDR3 extends over 13 amino acids. V dropped 0 bases and J dropped 3 bases, with 7 bases sitting between them. The germline V gene has CDR1 SGHRS and CDR2 YFSETQ. The CDR3 region has the DNA TGCGCCAGCAGCTTGGCCCCCAACTACGAGCAGTACTTC. Translating it yields CASSLAPNYEQYF.

V usage is TRBV11-3 and J usage is TRBJ1-2; 9 positions agree with TRBD1. Trimming at V came to 5 bases and at J to 4 bases, leaving 2 bases not matched to a gene. This CDR3 comprises 13 residues. Germline V gene lookup returns CDR1 SGHNT and CDR2 YENEEA. Written as DNA, the CDR3 is TGTGCCAGCAGCACGGGACAGGGCTATGGCTACACCTTC. It specifies CASSTGQGYGYTF.

The chain combines TRBV7-2 with TRBJ2-3; 7 bases fit TRBD1. Germline CDR1 reads SGHTA; CDR2 reads FQGNSA. V trimming: 8 bases; J trimming: 3 bases; junction bases outside the gene matches: 8. The CDR3 spans 14 residues. The chain's CDR3 is CASRRTGLTDTQYF. Written as DNA, the CDR3 is TGTGCCAGCCGTAGGACAGGCTTAACAGATACGCAGTATTTT.

The gene calls are TRBV27 and TRBJ2-7; the match to TRBD1 covers 7 bases. The CDR3 spans 14 residues. The germline V gene encodes CDR1 MNHEY and CDR2 SMNVEV (reference sequence). Unmatched junction bases numbered 8, after V lost 4 bases and J lost 5 bases. CDR3 nucleotides: TGTGCCAGCAGTTCCAAGGGACAGAGCAACGAGCAGTACTTC. Translated, it gives CASSSKGQSNEQYF.

The V call is TRBV24-1, the J call TRBJ1-1; 7 bases are a match to TRBD1. J lost 7 bases, V lost 3 bases, and 10 bases had no gene match. The CDR3 extends over 15 amino acids. Germline values: CDR1 KGHDR, CDR2 SFDVKD. The CDR3 bases are TGTGCCACCAGTGATCACCGAGGGGGCTTAGTTGAAGCTTTCTTT. Amino acid sequence: CATSDHRGGLVEAFF.

V usage is TRBV2 and J usage is TRBJ1-1; D is uncertain. Germline CDR1 and CDR2: SNHLY and FYNNEI. This CDR3 spans 14 amino acids. The germline V and J ends were trimmed by 6 bases and 1 base, with 12 bases remaining between them. CDR3 region: CASRFGRGNTEAFF. In DNA form, the CDR3 reads TGTGCCAGCAGATTTGGACGGGGGAACACTGAAGCTTTCTTT.

This clone occurred many times. As DNA, the CDR3 is TGTGCCAGCAGTGTAGCGGGGGAGCCGGCCGGGCCCGGGGAGCTGTTTTTT. Translating gives CASSVAGEPAGPGELFF. V and J are TRBV28 and TRBJ2-2; 9 nucleotides align to TRBD2. The CDR3 spans 17 residues. J gave up 6 bases and V 5 bases, and 13 bases lay outside the gene matches. Germline values: CDR1 MDHEN, CDR2 SYDVKM.

The J gene is TRBJ1-3, the V gene TRBV11-1, with TRBD1 matching over 7 bases. The CDR3 consists of 16 residues. The V and J ends lost 3 bases and 0 bases, in that order; junction bases with no gene match: 5. Germline CDR1 and CDR2: SGHAT and FQDESV (reference sequence). The CDR3 coding sequence is TGTGCCAGCAGCTTCGGACAGGTTCTCTCTGGAAACACCATATATTTT. This gives the protein CASSFGQVLSGNTIYF.

The chain couples TRBV7-8 to TRBJ2-3; TRBD1 agrees at 8 bases. Looked up from germline, CDR1 is SGHVS and CDR2 is FQNEAQ. This CDR3 region has 13 residues. The trim removed 5 bases at V and 4 bases at J, leaving 2 bases unmatched. CDR3 protein: CASSETGADTQYF. The CDR3 bases are TGTGCCAGCAGCGAGACAGGGGCAGATACGCAGTATTTT. The full variable domain, in which reference TRBV7-8 and TRBJ2-3 provide the parts outside the CDR3, is GAGVSQSPRYKVAKRGQDVALRCDPISGHVSLFWYQQALGQGPEFLTYFQNEAQLDKSGLPSDRFFAERPEGSVSTLKIQRTQQEDSAVYLCASSETGADTQYFGPGTRLTVL.

V usage is TRBV28 and J usage is TRBJ1-1; unclear D gene. This CDR3 comprises 14 residues. Trimming took 4 bases from V and 8 from J, leaving 17 bases between them. Germline assignment: CDR1 MDHEN and CDR2 SYDVKM. As DNA, the CDR3 is TGTGCCAGCAGTTCGCCGGCGCCTCCCTTGGAAGCTTTCTTT. It codes for CASSSPAPPLEAFF.

V is TRBV28 and J is TRBJ2-7; D gene ambiguous. V lost 7 bases and J 7 bases, leaving 11 bases between the germline ends. The CDR3 extends over 11 amino acids. Looked up from germline, CDR1 is MDHEN and CDR2 is SYDVKM. CDR3 sequence (DNA): TGTGCCAGCAAACTTTTTGAAGAGCAGTACTTC. Translating gives CASKLFEEQYF.

This rearrangement joins TRBV7-2 to TRBJ2-7; D ambiguous. The CDR3 has 12 amino acids. Germline CDR1 SGHTA, CDR2 FQGNSA. V dropped 5 bases and J dropped 4 bases, with 9 bases sitting between them. DNA for the CDR3: TGTGCCAGCAGCCAATCGGGTTACGAGCAGTACTTC. The encoded protein is CASSQSGYEQYF. The complete variable domain, with remaining parts taken from reference TRBV7-2 and TRBJ2-7, reads GAGVSQSPSNKVTEKGKDVELRCDPISGHTALYWYRQSLGQGLEFLIYFQGNSAPDKSGLPSDRFSAERTGGSVSTLTIQRTQQEDSAVYLCASSQSGYEQYFGPGTRLTVT.

The V gene is TRBV2, the J gene TRBJ2-5, with TRBD2 matching over 8 bases. The germline gives CDR1 SNHLY, CDR2 FYNNEI. Trimming cost V 3 bases and J 4 bases; bases outside gene matches: 4. There are 14 residues in the CDR3. The CDR3 nucleotides read TGTGCCAGCAGTGATTTCGGGGGGGGAGAGACCCAGTACTTC. It translates to CASSDFGGGETQYF.

This chain joins TRBV5-1 and TRBJ2-1; 8 bases align to TRBD1. CDR1 is SGHRS and CDR2 is YFSETQ in the germline V gene. V shed 0 bases, J shed 7 bases, and the junction held 6 bases outside the gene matches. This CDR3 region has 15 residues. CDR3 DNA sequence: TGCGCCAGCAGCTTGGCGGGACAGGCCCTAAATGAGCAGTTCTTC. This sequence encodes CASSLAGQALNEQFF.

V is TRBV24-1 and J is TRBJ1-1; no clear D. The CDR3 length is 13 residues. CDR1 and CDR2 from the germline V gene are KGHDR and SFDVKD. Trimming took off 4 bases at V and 7 bases at J, with 12 bases between the two ends. DNA for the CDR3: TGTGCCACCAGTGACCGCGGACGGGTTGAAGCTTTCTTT. Its translation is CATSDRGRVEAFF.

The CDR3 bases are TGTGCCACCAGCAGAGCGCAGGGGAGAACCCCTGGGGCCAACGTCCTGACTTTC. Translating it yields CATSRAQGRTPGANVLTF. The rearrangement links TRBV15 to TRBJ2-6, with D possibly being TRBD1 (6 bases). The CDR3 has 18 amino acids. Between the trimmed V and J ends, which lost 1 base and 2 bases, there was a span of 15 bases. The germline V gene encodes CDR1 LNHNV and CDR2 YYDKDF (reference sequence). Variable domain in full (rest from reference TRBV15 and TRBJ2-6): DAMVIQNPRYQVTQFGKPVTLSCSQTLNHNVMYWYQQKSSQAPKLLFHYYDKDFNNEADTPDNFQSRRPNTSFCFLDIRSPGLGDTAMYLCATSRAQGRTPGANVLTFGAGSRLTVL.

The CDR3 nucleotides read TGTGCCAGCAGCTTAGAAGCGGGCGGATGGGAGACCCAGTACTTC. This sequence encodes CASSLEAGGWETQYF. V and J are TRBV7-2 and TRBJ2-5, with D possibly being TRBD2 (6 bases). CDR1 SGHTA and CDR2 FQGNSA come from the germline V gene. The CDR3 is 15 amino acids. V was shortened by 1 base and J by 5 bases, with 14 bases between the two germline ends.

The genes are TRBV19 and TRBJ1-1; no reliable D call. V was clipped by 3 bases and J by 4 bases, with 12 bases between them. This CDR3 contains 14 residues. Germline CDR1 LNHDA, CDR2 SQIVND (reference sequence). CDR3 loop: CASSIGVGGTEAFF. The CDR3 bases are TGTGCCAGTAGTATTGGGGTCGGCGGCACTGAAGCTTTCTTT.

V and J are TRBV7-9 and TRBJ2-5; D is unresolved. The CDR3 is 13 residues long. Between the trimmed V and J ends, which lost 0 bases and 5 bases, there was a span of 7 bases. Per germline, CDR1 SEHNR and CDR2 FQNEAQ (reference sequence). The chain's CDR3 is CASSLAPSETQYF. CDR3 nucleotides: TGTGCCAGCAGCTTAGCACCCTCCGAGACCCAGTACTTC.